This is a list of T cell receptor beta chains from one sample in a study of blood T cell repertoires in COVID-19. Produced via immunoSEQ multiplex PCR; TCRdb's table is partial and in-frame only. The sample yields under 300,000 clones, 88% seen once. The sequencing sample was made of PBMCs or T cells enriched from blood (not recorded which). These receptors were taken from a woman in her thirties or forties with acute COVID-19. Each CDR3 is given with its conserved first and last residue. A D gene is named only where the DNA matches it firmly. Clone size is not always given. Where it is, it says once, few, many or a class for expanded clones.

TRBJ1-2 TRBV19 once TRBD1 CASSPGTGAGYTF TGTGCCAGTAGCCCCGGGACAGGGGCGGGCTACACCTTC
TRBJ1-4 TRBV7-8 . . CASSRDNFNEKLFF TGTGCCAGCAGCCGAGATAACTTTAATGAAAAACTGTTTTTT
TRBJ1-1 TRBV19 . . CASSIRGWDTEAFF TGTGCCAGTAGTATTAGAGGGTGGGACACTGAAGCTTTCTTT
TRBJ2-5 TRBV7-9 . TRBD1 CASSDRPGQGHETQYF TGTGCCAGCAGCGATCGACCGGGACAGGGTCACGAGACCCAGTACTTC
TRBJ2-7 TRBV10-2 . . CASSVGQGGYEQYF TGCGCCAGCAGTGTAGGGCAGGGGGGCTACGAGCAGTACTTC
TRBJ2-3 TRBV7-2 . . CASSFQRVSTDTQYF TGTGCCAGCAGCTTTCAGAGGGTCAGCACAGATACGCAGTATTTT
TRBJ2-3 TRBV10-1 . . CASSERRGGTDTQYF TGCGCCAGCAGTGAACGAAGGGGTGGGACAGATACGCAGTATTTT
TRBJ2-5 TRBV27 . . CASSSWGRVSQETQYF TGTGCCAGCAGTTCATGGGGCAGGGTATCCCAAGAGACCCAGTACTTC
TRBJ1-1 TRBV29-1 . . CSSSRRTGGNPEAFF TGCAGTTCTTCCCGGAGGACCGGAGGGAATCCTGAAGCTTTCTTT
TRBJ1-3 TRBV9 . . CASSVGASTGNTIYF TGTGCCAGCAGCGTAGGGGCTAGCACTGGAAACACCATATATTTT
TRBJ2-4 TRBV15 . . CATSRERVLAKNIQYF TGTGCCACCAGCAGAGAGAGGGTTTTGGCCAAAAACATTCAGTACTTC
TRBJ2-7 TRBV5-5 . TRBD1 CASSLAGTGGYEQYF TGTGCCAGCAGCTTGGCCGGGACAGGGGGCTACGAGCAGTACTTC
TRBJ2-5 TRBV9 . . CASSVGGTPQETQYF TGTGCCAGCAGCGTAGGTGGGACTCCACAAGAGACCCAGTACTTC
TRBJ1-2 TRBV24-1 . TRBD1 CATNSGGSYTF TGTGCCACCAACTCAGGGGGCAGCTACACCTTC
TRBJ2-4 TRBV4-1 few TRBD2 CASSQDPPLNAGGRYIQYF TGCGCCAGCAGCCAAGACCCACCCCTAAATGCGGGAGGGCGATACATTCAGTACTTC
TRBJ2-2 TRBV9 . TRBD2 CASSVAPPLAGGRTGELFF TGTGCCAGCAGCGTAGCGCCCCCACTAGCGGGAGGACGGACCGGGGAGCTGTTTTTT
TRBJ2-2 TRBV18 . . CASSPSVVVNTGELFF TGTGCCAGCTCACCCTCGGTAGTGGTTAACACCGGGGAGCTGTTTTTT
TRBJ1-6 TRBV5-1 . . CASSLQQNSPLHF TGCGCCAGCAGCTTGCAACAGAATTCACCCCTCCACTTT